Described below is a single TCR beta chain sequence and its context. V was cut by 6 bases and J by 0 bases, with 12 bases left in between. The CDR3 spans 15 residues. The germline gives CDR1 MNHEY, CDR2 SVGAGI. This record comes from a study of control samples from healthy donors and cancer patients. Method: immunoSEQ multiplex PCR; TCRdb's copy keeps in-frame clones and lacks some. There are some 150,000 clones in the sample; around 94% occur only once, and 13% to 15% lies in the top ten. The clonotype comes from a man in his sixties with colorectal cancer. The chain uses TRBV6-5 and TRBJ1-5; D is unclear. Sequencing used PBMCs. The CDR3 DNA sequence: TGTGCCAGCAGGAAGGCGGGATATAGCAATCAGCCCCAGCATTTT. This codes for CASRKAGYSNQPQHF.